Listed here are 16 T cell receptor beta chains from one sample, sequenced in a study of blood T cell repertoires in COVID-19. Method: immunoSEQ multiplex PCR; TCRdb's copy keeps in-frame clones and lacks some. In the table there are 150,000 or so clones, 75% to 90% of which are singletons. Sequences were obtained from peripheral blood. These receptors all stem from a man at least 80 years old with acute or convalescent COVID-19.

The chain combines TRBV6-5 with TRBJ2-1; TRBD2 agrees at 9 bases. CDR1 is MNHEY and CDR2 is SVGAGI in the germline V gene. This CDR3 contains 13 residues. V shed 8 bases, J shed 7 bases, and the junction held 6 bases outside the gene matches. CDR3 coding DNA: TGTGCCAGCCGATTAGCGGGAGCTAATGAGCAGTTCTTC. This sequence encodes CASRLAGANEQFF.

The chain couples TRBV15 to TRBJ1-5; the D gene is possibly TRBD1 (5 bases). This CDR3 spans 14 amino acids. Germline assignment: CDR1 LNHNV and CDR2 YYDKDF (reference sequence). Trimming removed 0 bases at V and 4 bases at J, with 7 bases between. The CDR3 loop is CATSRDPGNQPQHF. The DNA of the CDR3 is TGTGCCACCAGCAGAGATCCAGGGAATCAGCCCCAGCATTTT.

The J gene is TRBJ2-5, the V gene TRBV6-5, with TRBD1 matching over 8 bases. Germline V gene sequence: CDR1 MNHEY, CDR2 SVGAGI. With V trimmed by 5 bases and J by 1 base, 3 bases remained unmatched. This CDR3 has 14 residues. CDR3 sequence reads: CASSPGQGQETQYF. DNA of the CDR3: TGTGCCAGCAGTCCAGGACAGGGCCAAGAGACCCAGTACTTC.

The chain carries TRBV2 and TRBJ2-1, with D perhaps matching TRBD2 (5 bases). Germline CDR1 and CDR2: SNHLY and FYNNEI. Between the trimmed V and J ends, which lost 3 bases and 2 bases, there was a span of 8 bases. There are 14 residues in the CDR3. The CDR3, as DNA: TGTGCCAGCAGTGAGAGGGTCCCCTACAATGAGCAGTTCTTC. It yields the protein CASSERVPYNEQFF. Complete variable domain (other parts from reference TRBV2 and TRBJ2-1): EPEVTQTPSHQVTQMGQEVILRCVPISNHLYFYWYRQILGQKVEFLVSFYNNEISEKSEIFDDQFSVERPDGSNFTLKIRSTKLEDSAMYFCASSERVPYNEQFFGPGTRLTVL.

This chain links TRBV30 with TRBJ1-2, with D possibly TRBD1 on 6 matching bases. Germline-derived CDR1 and CDR2 are GTSNPN and SVGIG (reference sequence). V gave up 7 bases and J gave up 1 base, with 10 bases separating them. This CDR3 is built from 12 residues. CDR3 in amino acids: CAFWTVNYGYTF. The CDR3, as DNA: TGTGCCTTTTGGACAGTTAACTATGGCTACACCTTC.

The chain has TRBV5-4 and TRBJ2-4, with D uncertain. Deletions cut 4 bases from V and 2 bases from J, with 13 bases between. Germline loops: CDR1 SGHNT, CDR2 YYREEE (reference sequence). The CDR3 runs to 15 residues. CDR3 in DNA: TGTGCCAGCAGCCCTGGTGGGCCGCCCAAAAACATTCAGTACTTC. Its protein is CASSPGGPPKNIQYF.

This sequence joins TRBV19 and TRBJ2-3; perhaps TRBD2 as D (5 bases). Per germline, CDR1 LNHDA and CDR2 SQIVND (reference sequence). The ends were cut back, 5 bases at V and 1 base at J, with 16 bases in the middle. The CDR3 spans 16 residues. Written as DNA, the CDR3 is TGTGCCAGTAGTCTACCCGGGATTAGCGGCACAGATACGCAGTATTTT. It is translated as CASSLPGISGTDTQYF.

This clone was counted once. J is TRBJ2-6 and V is TRBV18, with D perhaps matching TRBD1 (6 bases). The ends were cut back, 2 bases at V and 0 bases at J, with 14 bases in the middle. This CDR3 is 18 amino acids long. The V gene's germline CDR1 is KGHSH and CDR2 LQKENI. The chain's CDR3 is CASSPSAVQGSGANVLTF. CDR3 coding DNA: TGTGCCAGCTCACCATCCGCCGTACAGGGCTCTGGGGCCAACGTCCTGACTTTC.

The genes are TRBV19 and TRBJ2-3; TRBD2 might be the D (6 bases). The CDR3 has 15 amino acids. Germline V CDR1 and CDR2: LNHDA, SQIVND (reference sequence). Trimming cost V 8 bases and J 1 base, with 16 bases left between them. In DNA, the CDR3 is TGTGCCAGTCAGGAGGGCGGGTTGGGCACAGATACGCAGTATTTT. It yields the protein CASQEGGLGTDTQYF.

The genes are TRBV4-1 and TRBJ2-7; 11 bases agree with TRBD1. CDR3 size: 20 residues. Germline trimming cut 1 base from V and 4 bases from J; bases unmatched to any gene: 18. Germline values: CDR1 MGHRA, CDR2 YSYEKL. CDR3 sequence: CASSQAYNRPGTGGRYEQYF. DNA of the CDR3: TGCGCCAGCAGCCAAGCATACAATCGCCCGGGGACAGGGGGAAGGTACGAGCAGTACTTC.

The chain recombines TRBV7-2 with TRBJ2-3, with D perhaps TRBD2 (5 bases). V was clipped by 1 base and J by 0 bases, with 11 bases between them. The CDR3 is 16 residues long. CDR1 SGHTA and CDR2 FQGNSA come from the germline V gene. CDR3 in amino acids: CASSLVGLASTDTQYF. CDR3 bases: TGTGCCAGCAGCTTAGTGGGCCTAGCCAGCACAGATACGCAGTATTTT.

The rearrangement links TRBV4-1 to TRBJ1-4; 7 bases are shared with TRBD1. J was trimmed by 3 bases and V by 3 bases; bases with no gene match: 7. The CDR3 totals 16 residues. The germline CDR1 and CDR2 sequences are MGHRA and YSYEKL. The CDR3: CASSQDPGQPNEKLFF. The CDR3 DNA follows: TGCGCCAGCAGCCAGGACCCGGGACAGCCTAATGAAAAACTGTTTTTT.

This clone was recorded a few times. This chain links TRBV14 with TRBJ1-6, with a possible D match to TRBD1 (6 bases). CDR1 SGHDN and CDR2 FVKESK come from the germline V gene. This CDR3 contains 14 residues. With 4 bases removed from V and 6 bases from J, the gap between germline ends came to 10 bases. For the CDR3, the DNA is TGTGCCAGCAGCCTCGTAGGGGGTAATTCACCCCTCCACTTT. This codes for CASSLVGGNSPLHF.

The chain couples TRBV5-6 to TRBJ2-3; 9 bases fit TRBD2. The germline gives CDR1 SGHDT, CDR2 YYEEEE. This CDR3 is 16 amino acids long. The J segment lost 2 bases and the V segment lost 4 bases, leaving 8 bases of the junction unmatched. The CDR3 protein is CASSPSGRRNTDTQYF. The CDR3 DNA reads TGTGCCAGCAGCCCAAGCGGGAGGCGAAACACAGATACGCAGTATTTT.

The CDR3 is CASSPGTGGTGELFF. Here the CDR3 DNA reads TGTGCCAGCTCACCTGGGACAGGGGGCACCGGGGAGCTGTTTTTT. This chain joins TRBV18 and TRBJ2-2; 11 bases agree with TRBD1. J gave up 4 bases and V 3 bases, and 1 base lay outside the gene matches. CDR1 KGHSH and CDR2 LQKENI come from the germline V gene. The CDR3 runs to 15 residues.

The chain carries TRBV7-2 and TRBJ2-6; 12 nucleotides align to TRBD1. The germline V gene encodes CDR1 SGHTA and CDR2 FQGNSA. Losses at the gene ends were 5 bases for V and 2 bases for J; bases not matched to a gene: 4. The CDR3 sequence is 17 residues long. This chain's CDR3 is CASSPGQGAPGANVLTF. The CDR3 coding sequence is TGTGCCAGCAGCCCGGGACAGGGGGCGCCTGGGGCCAACGTCCTGACTTTC.